Below, 4 T cell receptor beta chains from the same sample are listed, as sequenced in a study of cytomegalovirus exposure and HLA in healthy donors. Primers: 60 Vbeta forward and 13 Jbeta reverse. Clones were read by immunoSEQ multiplex PCR, and TCRdb kept only the in-frame ones, dropping some. The sample includes about 130,000 clones, around two thirds of them seen just once. The sequencing input was PBMCs. The receptors derive from a man between 60 and 75 years old in good health and CMV-seropositive.

By sample fraction, this clone is medium-sized. V and J are TRBV19 and TRBJ1-2; maybe TRBD1 (6 bases). The V gene lost 5 bases and the J gene lost 8 bases, with 12 bases spanning the gap. This CDR3 is built from 12 residues. Germline V CDR1 and CDR2: LNHDA, SQIVND (reference sequence). CDR3 protein: CASSYRVGGYTF. CDR3 nucleotide sequence: TGTGCCAGTAGTTACAGGGTGGGAGGCTACACCTTC.

The chain links TRBV25-1 to TRBJ1-3, with unresolved D. The CDR3 extends over 12 amino acids. The germline gives CDR1 MGHDK, CDR2 SYGVNS. Trimming removed 3 bases from V and 7 bases from J, with 7 bases in between. CDR3: CASSDESNTIYF. CDR3 sequence (DNA): TGTGCCAGCAGTGACGAGTCTAACACCATATATTTT. The full variable domain, with the rest looked up from reference TRBV25-1 and TRBJ1-3, is EADIYQTPRYLVIGTGKKITLECSQTMGHDKMYWYQQDPGMELHLIHYSYGVNSTEKGDLSSESTVSRIRTEHFPLTLESARPSHTSQYLCASSDESNTIYFGEGSWLTVV.

The chain couples TRBV5-4 to TRBJ2-7; D is perhaps TRBD2 (6 bases). Trimming removed 4 bases from V and 0 bases from J, with 11 bases in between. The CDR3 extends over 14 amino acids. Germline values: CDR1 SGHNT, CDR2 YYREEE (reference sequence). CDR3 sequence reads: CASSRDFSSYEQYF. The CDR3 DNA is TGTGCCAGCAGCAGGGACTTTAGCTCCTACGAGCAGTACTTC.

This CDR3 reads CASSVVSGGIWDSPGNTIYF. The CDR3 region has the DNA TGTGCCAGCAGCGTAGTATCTGGTGGTATCTGGGACTCTCCTGGAAACACCATATATTTT. V gene TRBV9 combines with J gene TRBJ1-3, with a weak D call TRBD1 (5 bases). V was cut by 0 bases and J by 2 bases, with 24 bases left in between. The CDR3 totals 20 residues. Germline CDR1 is SGDLS and CDR2 is YYNGEE.